Listed here are 29 T cell receptor beta chains from one sample, sequenced in a study of beta chain features in type 1 diabetes (dated by TCRdb to 2016 to 2018). Library preparation employed the immunoSEQ multiplex PCR assay. All of the isolated RNA was reverse transcribed with the High Capacity cDNA Reverse Transcription Kit, so expressed TCRB transcripts were sequenced. This is the immuneACCESS table as TCRdb keeps it, with only in-frame sequences that have V and J called. A part of the clones is gone; compared with another copy, unresolved V genes explain less than half, and the rest is unexplained. This sample gives around 500,000 clones in total; 11% of them show up just once. The ten biggest clones cover 0.045% to 0.06% of the sample. The sequencing input was naive CD4+ T cells from blood. Taken with the paper, the label for cell subset or site translates to: true naive CD4+ T cells. The source is a woman aged 18-30 years in good health.

This clone appeared many times. The rearrangement joins TRBV14 to TRBJ2-1, with a tentative D call TRBD2 (6 bases). Germline values: CDR1 SGHDN, CDR2 FVKESK. This CDR3 contains 15 residues. Trimming removed 3 bases from V and 4 bases from J, with 13 bases in between. CDR3 bases: TGTGCCAGCAGCCAGTGGCTAGCGAGATACAATGAGCAGTTCTTC. Amino acids: CASSQWLARYNEQFF.

The V and J genes are TRBV5-1 and TRBJ1-2, with 7 bases matching TRBD1. V trimming: 6 bases; J trimming: 4 bases; junction bases outside the gene matches: 6. The CDR3 extends over 13 amino acids. Germline V gives CDR1 SGHRS, CDR2 YFSETQ. The CDR3: CASTPGGTYGYTF. The CDR3 nucleotides are TGCGCCAGCACCCCAGGGGGAACCTATGGCTACACCTTC.

The gene calls are TRBV9 and TRBJ1-2; D perhaps matches TRBD1 (5 bases). There are 15 residues in the CDR3. The V end lost 3 bases, the J end lost 8 bases, and 20 bases lay between the germline ends. CDR1 is SGDLS, CDR2 YYNGEE, per germline. DNA of the CDR3: TGTGCCAGCAGCGCCCCGGGACTCCTAAATGCCGGCTACACCTTC. It yields the protein CASSAPGLLNAGYTF.

This clone was counted between two and nine times. Other DNA sequences in the sample encode the same CDR3. This sequence joins TRBV5-1 and TRBJ2-5; D is possibly TRBD1 (6 bases). Germline CDR1 reads SGHRS; CDR2 reads YFSETQ. V shed 2 bases and J shed 5 bases, with 10 bases lying between them. The CDR3 is 13 amino acids. The CDR3 nucleotides read TGCGCCAGCAGCTTACAGGGTCTGGAGACCCAGTACTTC. It translates to CASSLQGLETQYF.

This clone has more than one count but fewer than ten. CDR3 DNA sequence: TGTGCCAGCAGCTCGCCGAGGACAGGGGCCGTGTTCGTC. This gives the protein CASSSPRTGAVFV. This chain connects TRBV7-9 to TRBJ2-7; 9 positions agree with TRBD1. The germline V gene has CDR1 SEHNR and CDR2 FQNEAQ (reference sequence). This CDR3 contains 13 residues.

The CDR3 DNA reads TGTGCCAGCAGTTTAACAAGCACAGATACGCAGTATTTT. This gives the protein CASSLTSTDTQYF. This sequence joins TRBV6-5 and TRBJ2-3; no definite D call. This CDR3 contains 13 residues. Germline V gene lookup returns CDR1 MNHEY and CDR2 SVGAGI. The ends were cut back, 4 bases at V and 0 bases at J, with 5 bases in the middle.

The rearrangement joins TRBV7-9 to TRBJ2-7; TRBD1 aligns across 10 bases. CDR1 and CDR2 from the germline V gene are SEHNR and FQNEAQ (reference sequence). The CDR3 has 14 amino acids. The ends lost 5 bases at V and 5 bases at J; junction bases unmatched: 6. The CDR3 DNA reads TGTGCCAGCAGCCCAGGGACAGGGGCTAACGAGCAGTACTTC. Translation gives CASSPGTGANEQYF.

This clone has just a few counts. This chain connects TRBV7-2 to TRBJ1-2; D gene unclear. The germline CDR1 and CDR2 sequences are SGHTA and FQGNSA. CDR3 length: 15 residues. V shed 5 bases and J shed 0 bases, with 13 bases lying between them. CDR3 residues: CASSLPRGTNYGYTF. DNA of the CDR3: TGTGCCAGCAGCCTACCCCGCGGAACTAACTATGGCTACACCTTC.

This clone was observed a handful of times. The chain combines TRBV15 with TRBJ1-4, with a tentative D call TRBD1 (6 bases). This CDR3 contains 16 residues. Per the germline V gene, CDR1 is LNHNV and CDR2 is YYDKDF (reference sequence). Trimming left V 1 base short and J 2 bases short, with 11 bases between. CDR3 region: CATSRGRGGTNEKLFF. DNA for the CDR3: TGTGCCACCAGCAGAGGCAGGGGAGGGACTAATGAAAAACTGTTTTTT. Using reference TRBV15 and TRBJ1-4 for the parts outside the CDR3, the full variable domain is DAMVIQNPRYQVTQFGKPVTLSCSQTLNHNVMYWYQQKSSQAPKLLFHYYDKDFNNEADTPDNFQSRRPNTSFCFLDIRSPGLGDTAMYLCATSRGRGGTNEKLFFGSGTQLSVL.

This clone was counted between two and nine times. The chain uses TRBV19 and TRBJ1-2, with D tentatively TRBD1 (5 bases). Germline loops: CDR1 LNHDA, CDR2 SQIVND (reference sequence). CDR3 length: 14 residues. The ends were cut back, 3 bases at V and 4 bases at J, with 12 bases in the middle. The CDR3 DNA reads as TGTGCCAGTAGTATTGGAGGCCAGGGCTATGGCTACACCTTC. Its protein product is CASSIGGQGYGYTF.

This clone was observed a handful of times. This chain uses TRBV5-6 with TRBJ1-4; D may be TRBD1 (5 bases). Trimming left V 5 bases short and J 5 bases short, with 10 bases between. The length of the CDR3 is 13 residues. CDR1 SGHDT and CDR2 YYEEEE come from the germline V gene. The CDR3 DNA reads as TGTGCCAGCAGAAGACGGGGGAATGAAAAACTGTTTTTT. Protein sequence: CASRRRGNEKLFF.

This clone showed up just a few times. The rearrangement joins TRBV29-1 to TRBJ2-5; weak D call: TRBD2 (5 bases). The CDR3 extends over 13 amino acids. Germline V CDR1 and CDR2: SQVTM, ANQGSEA. Trimming pared 0 bases from V and 5 bases from J, leaving 10 bases between. For the CDR3, the DNA is TGCAGCGTTGAAGAGGACTCGCGGGAGACCCAGTACTTC. Amino acid sequence: CSVEEDSRETQYF.

This clone appeared a few times. The chain links TRBV12-5 to TRBJ2-3; D is ambiguous. The CDR3 has 16 amino acids. Trimming took off 0 bases at V and 1 base at J, with 11 bases between the two ends. Per germline, CDR1 LGHNT and CDR2 FRNRAP. DNA for the CDR3: TGTGCTAGTGGTTTGGTACTGGGTCGGCGCACAGATACGCAGTATTTT. Encoded protein: CASGLVLGRRTDTQYF. The full variable domain, its missing parts supplied by reference TRBV12-5 and TRBJ2-3, is DARVTQTPRHKVTEMGQEVTMRCQPILGHNTVFWYRQTMMQGLELLAYFRNRAPLDDSGMPKDRFSAEMPDATLATLKIQPSEPRDSAVYFCASGLVLGRRTDTQYFGPGTRLTVL.

V is TRBV7-8 and J is TRBJ2-7, with unresolved D. The germline V gene has CDR1 SGHVS and CDR2 FQNEAQ. The CDR3 sequence is 14 residues long. V lost 5 bases to trimming and J lost 0 bases, with 11 bases between them. The CDR3 protein is CASSDRGSSYEQYV. For the CDR3, the DNA is TGTGCCAGCAGCGATAGAGGCAGCTCCTACGAGCAGTACGTC.

This clone was seen a handful of times. This rearrangement joins TRBV20-1 to TRBJ2-7, with a weak D call TRBD1 (5 bases). V was cut by 6 bases and J by 4 bases, with 10 bases left in between. The germline V gene has CDR1 DFQATT and CDR2 SNEGSKA (reference sequence). This CDR3 is 11 amino acids long. CDR3 protein: CSARAGYEQYF. In nucleotides, the CDR3 is TGCAGTGCCCGCGCAGGGTACGAGCAGTACTTC.

This clone was seen only a few times. The chain couples TRBV7-3 to TRBJ2-3; D is possibly TRBD1 (6 bases). Trimming took off 4 bases at V and 12 bases at J, with 14 bases between the two ends. The CDR3 is made up of 12 amino acids. Looked up from germline, CDR1 is SGHTA and CDR2 is FQGTGA. This CDR3 is CASSSSGTTQYF. For the CDR3, the DNA is TGTGCCAGCAGCTCCTCAGGGACAACTCAGTATTTT.

This clone has at least ten counts. The J gene is TRBJ2-1, the V gene TRBV30; the D gene could be TRBD1 or TRBD2 (5 bases each). CDR1 is GTSNPN, CDR2 SVGIG, per germline (reference sequence). CDR3 size: 11 residues. V lost 6 bases, J lost 10 bases, and 13 bases lay in between. The CDR3 DNA reads as TGTGCCTGCGGCGAGGGGATAGAGCAGTTCTTC. This gives the protein CACGEGIEQFF.

The gene calls are TRBV7-2 and TRBJ2-7; the match to TRBD1 covers 7 bases. The V gene's germline CDR1 is SGHTA and CDR2 FQGNSA. The CDR3 loop spans 15 amino acids. After removal of 5 bases from V and 3 bases from J, the junction contained 10 bases not matched to a gene. CDR3 protein: CASSIRAGTDYEQYV. CDR3 coding DNA: TGTGCCAGCAGCATTAGAGCCGGGACAGACTACGAGCAGTACGTC.

This clone was found a few times. The chain couples TRBV7-2 to TRBJ2-7; D is undetermined. The V end lost 6 bases, the J end lost 1 base, and 10 bases lay between the germline ends. CDR3 length: 13 amino acids. CDR1 SGHTA and CDR2 FQGNSA come from the germline V gene. The CDR3 bases are TGTGCCAGCAGTAGGGATAGGTCCTACGAGCAGTACTTC. This translates into CASSRDRSYEQYF.

The V gene is TRBV7-6, the J gene TRBJ2-1; 7 bases line up with TRBD2. Trimming took 5 bases from V and 0 from J; bases not matched to a gene: 7. From germline, CDR1 is SGHVS and CDR2 FNYEAQ. The CDR3 covers 16 residues. CDR3 residues: CASSLVGGSSYNEQFF. The CDR3 region has the DNA TGTGCCAGCAGCCTAGTGGGCGGGAGCTCCTACAATGAGCAGTTCTTC.

There are many counts of this clone. This chain uses TRBV23-1 with TRBJ2-1; possible D gene TRBD1, 5 bases. TRBV23-1 is marked as an open reading frame, function uncertain. This CDR3 is built from 18 residues. V was pared by 6 bases and J by 0 bases, with 21 bases between. CDR3 nucleotides: TGCGCCAGCAGCCCGCGCTGCAAACAGGTTCCCTCCTACAATGAGCAGTTCTTC. Translation: CASSPRCKQVPSYNEQFF.

The V call is TRBV6-1, the J call TRBJ1-5, with D possibly being TRBD1 (5 bases). Germline loops: CDR1 MNHNS, CDR2 SASEGT. Trimming took off 10 bases at V and 2 bases at J, with 15 bases between the two ends. The CDR3 totals 14 residues. CDR3 nucleotide sequence: TGTGCCACCGATGGGGCGGTGGGCAATCAGCCCCAGCATTTT. Translating it yields CATDGAVGNQPQHF.

The CDR3 sequence: CASSLGVGQGSRNIQYF. The CDR3 DNA follows: TGTGCCAGCAGCTTAGGTGTGGGACAGGGTAGCCGAAACATTCAGTACTTC. The rearrangement joins TRBV11-2 to TRBJ2-4; TRBD1 agrees at 9 bases. The CDR3 is 17 residues long. Per the germline V gene, CDR1 is SGHAT and CDR2 is FQNNGV. The V segment lost 1 base and the J segment 6 bases; nucleotides outside the gene matches: 10.

This clone occurred a few times. This chain links TRBV10-3 with TRBJ2-5; 7 bases line up with TRBD2. Germline V CDR1 and CDR2: ENHRY, SYGVKD. After removal of 8 bases from V and 2 bases from J, the junction contained 2 bases not matched to a gene. The CDR3 runs 12 residues. The CDR3 DNA is TGTGCCATCCGGCGGGAGCAAGAGACCCAGTACTTC. Protein: CAIRREQETQYF.

The CDR3 region is CASSEYTGRQYF. The CDR3 DNA is TGTGCCAGCAGCGAATACACTGGGAGGCAGTACTTC. This chain connects TRBV6-1 to TRBJ2-7; D might be TRBD2 (5 bases). Per the germline V gene, CDR1 is MNHNS and CDR2 is SASEGT. The CDR3 contains 12 residues. V dropped 6 bases and J dropped 9 bases, with 15 bases sitting between them.

The V call is TRBV19, the J call TRBJ2-5; the match to TRBD2 covers 8 bases. The CDR3 contains 15 residues. The germline CDR1 and CDR2 sequences are LNHDA and SQIVND (reference sequence). V trimming: 3 bases; J trimming: 5 bases; junction bases outside the gene matches: 8. CDR3 region: CASSIGTRSLETQYF. CDR3 bases: TGTGCCAGTAGTATTGGGACTAGAAGTTTGGAGACCCAGTACTTC.

This chain connects TRBV5-1 to TRBJ2-7, with a tentative D call TRBD1 (6 bases). Per germline, CDR1 SGHRS and CDR2 YFSETQ. The CDR3 is 16 amino acids. Trimming took 0 bases from V and 2 from J, leaving 15 bases between them. The CDR3 DNA sequence: TGCGCCAGCAGCTTGGACCCAGGGACATTCACCTACGAGCAGTACGTC. Translated: CASSLDPGTFTYEQYV.

This clone has a handful of counts. The chain has TRBV18 and TRBJ1-1; tentative D call: TRBD1 (6 bases). Germline assignment: CDR1 KGHSH and CDR2 LQKENI. Trimming took off 3 bases at V and 3 bases at J, with 11 bases between the two ends. The CDR3 contains 14 residues. DNA for the CDR3: TGTGCCAGCTCACCGCGGAGGGGGGACACTGAAGCTTTCTTT. Its translation: CASSPRRGDTEAFF.

The gene calls are TRBV2 and TRBJ2-5; TRBD2 agrees at 7 bases. The CDR3 covers 13 residues. Germline CDR1 SNHLY, CDR2 FYNNEI. V trimming: 6 bases; J trimming: 3 bases; junction bases outside the gene matches: 4. CDR3 bases: TGTGCCAGCAGCATTGGGAGGGAAGAGACCCAGTACTTC. Its translation is CASSIGREETQYF. The variable domain in full, with the rest retrieved from reference TRBV2 and TRBJ2-5, is EPEVTQTPSHQVTQMGQEVILRCVPISNHLYFYWYRQILGQKVEFLVSFYNNEISEKSEIFDDQFSVERPDGSNFTLKIRSTKLEDSAMYFCASSIGREETQYFGPGTRLLVL.